Shown below are 21 T cell receptor beta chains from a single sample sequenced in a study of technical replicates of blood from several donors. TCRdb's table, derived via immunoSEQ multiplex PCR, lists solely in-frame clones and lacks some. This sample yields more than 80,000 clones, of which around 93% are seen a single time; under 0.35% belongs to the top ten. Sequencing used T cells isolated from PBMCs. The receptors stem from a human donor in good health.

This sequence joins TRBV6-5 and TRBJ1-2; no clear D. V lost 6 bases to trimming and J lost 3 bases, with 11 bases between them. Germline V gene data show CDR1 as MNHEY and CDR2 as SVGAGI. The CDR3 length is 13 residues. The CDR3 is CASRATLYYGYTF. DNA for the CDR3: TGTGCCAGCAGAGCGACCCTGTACTATGGCTACACCTTC.

The rearrangement joins TRBV9 to TRBJ1-1, with a weak D call TRBD1 (5 bases). This CDR3 spans 15 amino acids. CDR1 is SGDLS, CDR2 YYNGEE, per germline. Trimming left V 0 bases short and J 2 bases short, with 11 bases between. The CDR3 nucleotides read TGTGCCAGCAGCGTAGTTGGGACTCTAAACACTGAAGCTTTCTTT. This gives the protein CASSVVGTLNTEAFF. Based on the CDR3 plus reference TRBV9 and TRBJ1-1, the full variable domain is DSGVTQTPKHLITATGQRVTLRCSPRSGDLSVYWYQQSLDQGLQFLIQYYNGEERAKGNILERFSAQQFPDLHSELNLSSLELGDSALYFCASSVVGTLNTEAFFGQGTRLTVV.

The chain is built from TRBV5-6 and TRBJ2-3, with TRBD2 matching 11 bases. The CDR3 is 17 residues long. Germline V gives CDR1 SGHDT, CDR2 YYEEEE. V dropped 5 bases and J dropped 3; count of bases not matched to a gene: 11. The CDR3 DNA reads as TGTGCCAGCAGACCGGGGACTAGCGGATTTAAGACAGATACGCAGTATTTT. Its protein is CASRPGTSGFKTDTQYF.

This chain links TRBV25-1 with TRBJ2-1; 9 bases fit TRBD2. CDR3 size: 15 residues. Germline-derived CDR1 and CDR2 are MGHDK and SYGVNS. J lost 9 bases, V lost 4 bases, and 10 bases had no gene match. CDR3 residues: CASSGSGSPWGEQFF. CDR3 DNA: TGTGCCAGCAGTGGTAGCGGGAGTCCTTGGGGTGAGCAGTTCTTC.

V gene TRBV6-6 combines with J gene TRBJ2-2; 7 nucleotides agree with TRBD1. J gave up 3 bases and V 7 bases, and 5 bases lay outside the gene matches. The CDR3 sequence is 14 residues long. Germline V gene data show CDR1 as MNHNY and CDR2 as SVGAGI (reference sequence). In DNA, the CDR3 is TGTGCCAGCAAACTAGGGGGCGACACCGGGGAGCTGTTTTTT. This gives the protein CASKLGGDTGELFF.

The V gene is TRBV29-1, the J gene TRBJ2-1, with TRBD2 identical over 10 bases. V dropped 8 bases and J dropped 9; count of bases not matched to a gene: 7. This CDR3 is 12 amino acids long. Germline V gives CDR1 SQVTM, CDR2 ANQGSEA. The DNA of the CDR3 is TGCAGCCAAAGAGCGGGAGGGGTTGAGCAGTTCTTC. It codes for CSQRAGGVEQFF.

The V and J genes are TRBV27 and TRBJ1-5; D unresolved. The CDR3 has 14 amino acids. Trimming removed 3 bases at V and 5 bases at J, with 11 bases between. The germline V gene encodes CDR1 MNHEY and CDR2 SMNVEV (reference sequence). CDR3 sequence reads: CASSFLGVDQPQHF. CDR3 DNA sequence: TGTGCCAGCAGTTTTTTGGGAGTTGATCAGCCCCAGCATTTT.

This clone is a singleton in its sample. This rearrangement joins TRBV18 to TRBJ2-7; maybe TRBD1 (5 bases). V lost 2 bases and J lost 3, with 8 bases in between. CDR3 length: 13 residues. Germline CDR1 reads KGHSH; CDR2 reads LQKENI. The CDR3: CASSPDSNYEQYF. CDR3 DNA sequence: TGTGCCAGCTCACCAGACAGCAACTACGAGCAGTACTTC.

This chain joins TRBV28 and TRBJ2-7; the D gene is possibly TRBD1 (5 bases). There are 12 residues in the CDR3. V lost 6 bases and J lost 6, with 12 bases in between. The V gene's germline CDR1 is MDHEN and CDR2 SYDVKM. The CDR3, as DNA: TGTGCCAGCAGGTATCGGACAATCGAGCAGTACTTC. Translated, it gives CASRYRTIEQYF.

This clone occurred once. The chain is built from TRBV5-1 and TRBJ2-2; 8 nucleotides line up with TRBD1. Per the germline V gene, CDR1 is SGHRS and CDR2 is YFSETQ. The CDR3 is 15 amino acids. J lost 6 bases, V lost 6 bases, and 10 bases had no gene match. The chain's CDR3 is CASTARTGTPGELFF. In DNA, the CDR3 is TGCGCCAGCACTGCCCGGACAGGGACTCCCGGGGAGCTGTTTTTT.

This sequence joins TRBV28 and TRBJ2-7; no definite D call. V shed 2 bases and J shed 0 bases, with 11 bases lying between them. The CDR3 has 15 amino acids. Per germline, CDR1 MDHEN and CDR2 SYDVKM. The CDR3 DNA reads as TGTGCCAGCAGTTTAAGGAGAACGAGCTCCTACGAGCAGTACTTC. This translates into CASSLRRTSSYEQYF.

This clone was seen just once. The V gene is TRBV27, the J gene TRBJ2-7; D is unresolved. CDR1 is MNHEY and CDR2 is SMNVEV in the germline V gene (reference sequence). With 2 bases removed from V and 2 bases from J, the gap between germline ends came to 13 bases. The CDR3 extends over 15 amino acids. Here the CDR3 reads CASSLVRQVAYEQYF. The CDR3 nucleotides read TGTGCCAGCAGTTTAGTCCGGCAGGTCGCCTACGAGCAGTACTTC.

The CDR3 is CAWSASNEQFF. CDR3 coding DNA: TGTGCCTGGAGTGCCTCTAATGAGCAGTTCTTC. This chain connects TRBV30 to TRBJ2-1, with D hard to call. In germline, CDR1 is GTSNPN, CDR2 SVGIG (reference sequence). The germline V and J ends were trimmed by 1 base and 7 bases, with 5 bases remaining between them. CDR3 length: 11 amino acids.

V usage is TRBV7-9 and J usage is TRBJ2-1, with 7 bases identical to TRBD1. This CDR3 is 15 amino acids long. The germline gives CDR1 SEHNR, CDR2 FQNEAQ (reference sequence). The V segment lost 5 bases and the J segment 6 bases; nucleotides outside the gene matches: 10. The CDR3 bases are TGTGCCAGCAGCCAAGACAGGGTACGGCGCAATGAGCAGTTCTTC. It codes for CASSQDRVRRNEQFF. The variable domain in full, with the rest retrieved from reference TRBV7-9 and TRBJ2-1, is DTGVSQNPRHKITKRGQNVTFRCDPISEHNRLYWYRQTLGQGPEFLTYFQNEAQLEKSRLLSDRFSAERPKGSFSTLEIQRTEQGDSAMYLCASSQDRVRRNEQFFGPGTRLTVL.

The chain carries TRBV6-5 and TRBJ1-2, with D maybe TRBD1 (6 bases). Trimming cost V 6 bases and J 8 bases, with 16 bases left between them. This CDR3 region has 13 residues. The germline CDR1 and CDR2 sequences are MNHEY and SVGAGI. CDR3 sequence (DNA): TGTGCCAGCAGCCTACAGGGATTTGAGGGCTACACCTTC. It yields the protein CASSLQGFEGYTF.

The chain employs TRBV6-1 and TRBJ2-7; TRBD1 matches at 9 bases. CDR1 is MNHNS and CDR2 is SASEGT in the germline V gene. With 2 bases clipped from V and 5 bases from J, the junction kept 7 bases outside the gene matches. The CDR3 has 15 amino acids. CDR3 loop: CASSERGQGLNEQYF. The CDR3 DNA is TGTGCCAGCAGTGAACGGGGACAGGGTCTGAACGAGCAGTACTTC.

The chain carries TRBV10-3 and TRBJ2-7; 8 bases are a match to TRBD1. Losses at the gene ends were 8 bases for V and 4 bases for J; bases not matched to a gene: 7. Germline CDR1 ENHRY, CDR2 SYGVKD. This CDR3 spans 13 amino acids. This CDR3 is CAIGTGREYEQYF. In nucleotides, the CDR3 is TGTGCCATCGGGACAGGAAGGGAATACGAGCAGTACTTC.

This clone came up a few times. This chain connects TRBV6-1 to TRBJ2-7, with TRBD2 identical over 9 bases. CDR3 length equals 14 residues. Germline CDR1 MNHNS, CDR2 SASEGT. J lost 4 bases, V lost 6 bases, and 7 bases had no gene match. The CDR3 sequence is CASSPTSGFYEQYF. CDR3 in DNA: TGTGCCAGCAGCCCAACTAGCGGGTTTTACGAGCAGTACTTC.

This chain joins TRBV6-5 and TRBJ1-3; D is uncertain. CDR3 length: 14 amino acids. V was trimmed by 3 bases and J by 0 bases, leaving 6 bases between them. Per the germline V gene, CDR1 is MNHEY and CDR2 is SVGAGI. CDR3 sequence: CASSYTTSGNTIYF. CDR3 DNA: TGTGCCAGCAGTTATACTACCTCTGGAAACACCATATATTTT.

The V and J genes are TRBV13 and TRBJ2-1; no definite D call. This CDR3 contains 12 residues. Germline CDR1 PRHDT, CDR2 FYEKMQ (reference sequence). The V end lost 4 bases, the J end lost 6 bases, and 7 bases lay between the germline ends. The CDR3 DNA reads TGTGCCAGCAGCTCCCGAGGCAATGAGCAGTTCTTC. As protein: CASSSRGNEQFF.

V is TRBV19 and J is TRBJ1-1; tentative D call: TRBD1 (6 bases). This CDR3 is 13 amino acids long. Germline V gene data show CDR1 as LNHDA and CDR2 as SQIVND (reference sequence). V was pared by 10 bases and J by 2 bases, with 14 bases between. CDR3 residues: CATAPGVNTEAFF. DNA of the CDR3: TGTGCCACGGCCCCAGGGGTAAACACTGAAGCTTTCTTT.